This is a list of T cell receptor beta chains from one sample in a study of neurological immune-mediated disorders. TCRdb passed the 5' RACE reads through MiXCR, listing each CDR3 protein once. This table has about 120,000 distinct CDR3 sequences, roughly 3.1% appearing once. Sequencing was performed on PBMCs. Receptors originate from a woman aged 30 to 39 with multiple sclerosis. CDR3s include the opening cysteine and the closing phenylalanine or tryptophan. D genes are given only for firm matches. A clone size is listed for some rows: how often the clone was seen (once, few, many), or a class if it is expanded.

d_call | j_call | clone_size | v_call | cdr3_nt | cdr3_aa
NA | TRBJ2-4 | many | TRBV15 | TGTGCCACCAGCAGAGCAGAACAGGGGGGGATTCTAGCCAAAAACATTCAGTACTTC | CATSRAEQGGILAKNIQYF
NA | TRBJ2-1 | many | TRBV5-1 | TGCGCCAGCAGCTTCGACAATGAGCAGTTCTTC | CASSFDNEQFF
TRBD2 | TRBJ2-5 | many | TRBV12-3/TRBV12-4 | TGTGCCAGCAGTTGGGTAGCGGGGGGGGGAGAGACCCAGTACTTC | CASSWVAGGGETQYF
TRBD1 | TRBJ2-2 | NA | TRBV20-1 | TGCAGTGCTAGAATGACAGGGTTCGGGGAGCTGTTTTTT | CSARMTGFGELFF
TRBD2 | TRBJ2-7 | many | TRBV7-2 | TGTGCCAGCAGCTCTAGCGGGAGCGTATACGAGCAGTACTTC | CASSSSGSVYEQYF
NA | TRBJ2-3 | few | TRBV3-1 | TGTGCCAGCAGCCAAGGAATCCGGGACCACCAAGATACGCAGTATTTT | CASSQGIRDHQDTQYF
NA | TRBJ1-1 | many | TRBV25-1 | TGTGCCACCCCAGTGTGGGGGTCTCCAATGAACACTGAAGCTTTCTTT | CATPVWGSPMNTEAFF
TRBD1 | TRBJ1-1 | many | TRBV29-1 | TGCAGCGTGGTAGGGACAGGGCGGACTGAAGCTTTCTTT | CSVVGTGRTEAFF
NA | TRBJ2-5 | many | TRBV10-3 | TGTGCCATCAGTGAGTCGAGTGAGACCCAGTACTTC | CAISESSETQYF
NA | TRBJ1-1 | many | TRBV9 | TGTGCCAGCAGCCTCGGCGGGTCGGTGTCTGAAGCTTTCTTT | CASSLGGSVSEAFF
TRBD2 | TRBJ2-5 | many | TRBV6-1 | TGTGCCAGCAGTGGGGGACTAGTCCGAGAGACCCAGTACTTC | CASSGGLVRETQYF
TRBD2 | TRBJ2-1 | many | TRBV7-9 | TGTGCCAGCAGCCCGACCGCAGTAATAGCGGGCAGGCCCAATGAGCAGTTCTTC | CASSPTAVIAGRPNEQFF
TRBD1 | TRBJ1-2 | many | TRBV7-9 | TGTGCCAGCACCCCCAGGGGGGGACGGGGCTACACCTTC | CASTPRGGRGYTF
TRBD2 | TRBJ2-5 | many | TRBV6-1 | TGTGCCAGCAGTCCCCTAGCGGGAGGCGGAGAGACCCAGTACTTC | CASSPLAGGGETQYF
TRBD1 | TRBJ1-1 | many | TRBV6-5 | TGTGCCAGCAGGGGGACAGGGGCGAACTCTGAAGCTTTCTTT | CASRGTGANSEAFF
TRBD2 | TRBJ2-1 | many | TRBV10-3 | TGTGCCATCAGAGGGACCGGGACTAGCGGGATAGGCGATGAGCAGTTCTTC | CAIRGTGTSGIGDEQFF
TRBD1 | TRBJ1-2 | many | TRBV10-2 | TGCGCCAGCAGTGAAAGAAGAGGGGGGACAGGGCGACGTGGCTACACCTTC | CASSERRGGTGRRGYTF
TRBD1 | TRBJ1-1 | many | TRBV3-1 | TGTGCCAGCAGCCAAGATAGGGGCAGGGGGCTTCTGTACACTGAAGCTTTCTTT | CASSQDRGRGLLYTEAFF
NA | TRBJ2-3 | many | TRBV5-6 | TGTGCCAGCAGCTTGTGGGGGGACCTCCCAGATACGCAGTATTTT | CASSLWGDLPDTQYF
NA | TRBJ2-5 | many | TRBV18 | TGTGCCAGCTCACCACCGGGGACTGTTCAAGAGACCCAGTACTTC | CASSPPGTVQETQYF
NA | TRBJ1-5 | few | TRBV12-3/TRBV12-4 | TGTGCCAGCAGTCTCGAAATTAATCAGCCCCAGCATTTT | CASSLEINQPQHF
NA | TRBJ1-1 | many | TRBV6-5 | TGTGCCAGCAGTTACCGCCGGAACACTGAAGCTTTCTTT | CASSYRRNTEAFF
NA | TRBJ2-7 | many | TRBV6-5 | TGTGCCAGCAGCAGAACCCGGACAGCCTACGAGCAGTACTTC | CASSRTRTAYEQYF
TRBD2 | TRBJ2-1 | many | TRBV13 | TGTGCCAGCAGCTTGGGACTAGGGGCGTACAATGAGCAGTTCTTC | CASSLGLGAYNEQFF
TRBD1 | TRBJ2-3 | many | TRBV20-1 | TGCAGTGCCAGGGGGTTGGGCACAGATACGCAGTATTTT | CSARGLGTDTQYF
NA | TRBJ2-1 | many | TRBV12-3/TRBV12-4 | TGTGCCAGCAGTTATACTGAAGGGACTTACAATGAGCAGTTCTTC | CASSYTEGTYNEQFF
TRBD1 | TRBJ2-1 | many | TRBV6-2/TRBV6-3 | TGTGCCAGCAGGGACCTCTACAGGGGGCTTGGGAATGAGCAGTTCTTC | CASRDLYRGLGNEQFF
TRBD2 | TRBJ2-1 | many | TRBV3-1 | TGTGCCAGCAGGGCTAGCGGGAGGTTTTGGGGGCAGTTCTTC | CASRASGRFWGQFF
NA | TRBJ1-2 | few | TRBV2 | TGTGCCAGCGTTGGGACGGGGGTCGACTATGGCTACACCTTC | CASVGTGVDYGYTF
NA | TRBJ2-7 | many | TRBV7-6 | TGTGCCAGCAGCGATCAAAAGTCCATAAAGAGAGGCGAGCAGTACTTC | CASSDQKSIKRGEQYF
NA | TRBJ1-1 | many | TRBV18 | TGTGCCAGCTCACCATTCCGGACAGATATGAACACTGAAGCTTTCTTT | CASSPFRTDMNTEAFF
NA | TRBJ1-2 | many | TRBV7-2 | TGTGCCAGCAGCCCGGGGCGAGATGGCTACACCTTC | CASSPGRDGYTF
NA | TRBJ2-5 | few | TRBV5-1 | TGCGCCAGCCAGGGTGAGACCCAGTACTTC | CASQGETQYF
NA | TRBJ1-1 | many | TRBV7-8 | TGTGCCAGCAGCTTACAGGGTCTTGAAGCTTTCTTT | CASSLQGLEAFF
NA | TRBJ2-2 | many | TRBV5-1 | TGCGCCAGCAGCTTGGTCGGGGTAGGGACCGGGGAGCTGTTTTTT | CASSLVGVGTGELFF
TRBD2 | TRBJ2-3 | many | TRBV29-1 | TGCAGCGTTGCGAGGGGAGGGTGGACAGATACGCAGTATTTT | CSVARGGWTDTQYF
NA | TRBJ2-2 | many | TRBV5-1 | TGCGCCAGCGCGGTCGAGGGGTTTGGCACCGGGGAGCTGTTTTTT | CASAVEGFGTGELFF
TRBD2 | TRBJ2-1 | few | TRBV20-1 | TGCAGTGCTAGAGATCTAGCGGGACTAAGTAATGAGCAGTTCTTC | CSARDLAGLSNEQFF
NA | TRBJ2-7 | many | TRBV13 | TGTGCCAGCAGCTTATGGGGGATGAACTACGAGCAGTACTTC | CASSLWGMNYEQYF
TRBD2 | TRBJ2-7 | many | TRBV4-3 | TGCGCCAGCAGCCAAGCTAGCGGAGCCTACGAGCAGTACTTC | CASSQASGAYEQYF
TRBD1 | TRBJ2-3 | many | TRBV5-1 | TGCGCCAGCAGCCCCAGGACAGGGTCTGATACGCAGTATTTT | CASSPRTGSDTQYF
TRBD1 | TRBJ2-1 | many | TRBV10-1 | TGCGCCAGCAGTGAGGGGACAGGGATCTACAATGAGCAGTTCTTC | CASSEGTGIYNEQFF
NA | TRBJ2-7 | many | TRBV6-6 | TGTGCCAGCAGTCCTAAGGTGCCAGGGCACACGGCCTACGAGCAGTACTTC | CASSPKVPGHTAYEQYF
NA | TRBJ2-1 | many | TRBV5-1 | TGCGCCAGCAGCTTGCCCCTCCACAATGAGCAGTTCTTC | CASSLPLHNEQFF
TRBD1 | TRBJ2-7 | many | TRBV10-1 | TGCGCCAGCAGCGACCGGGACAGGGGTATCTACGAGCAGTACTTC | CASSDRDRGIYEQYF
NA | TRBJ2-2 | many | TRBV7-2 | TGTGCCAGCAGCTTAGCTCCGGGGGCCGCCGGGGAGCTGTTTTTT | CASSLAPGAAGELFF
TRBD1 | TRBJ1-1 | many | TRBV5-1 | TGCGCCAGCAGCTTTGGGACAGGGGGTGAAGCTTTCTTT | CASSFGTGGEAFF
TRBD2 | TRBJ2-5 | many | TRBV4-1 | TGCGCCAGCAGCCGAATAGCGGGGGCGATCCAAGAGACCCAGTACTTC | CASSRIAGAIQETQYF
NA | TRBJ2-3 | many | TRBV20-1 | TGCAGTGCTAGCCGAAGCCGACGCAGGGACACAGATACGCAGTATTTT | CSASRSRRRDTDTQYF
NA | TRBJ2-7 | many | TRBV7-8 | TGTGCCAGCAGCTTTGTGGGGAGCTACGAGCAGTACTTC | CASSFVGSYEQYF
TRBD2 | TRBJ2-1 | few | TRBV20-1 | TGCAGTGCTAGCCTTTCTCGAGCGGGAGTACGCACTGAGCAGTTCTTC | CSASLSRAGVRTEQFF
TRBD1 | TRBJ2-7 | many | TRBV6-2/TRBV6-3 | TGTGCCAGCAGTTACTCGGGACAGGGGGCTTACGAGCAGTACTTC | CASSYSGQGAYEQYF
NA | TRBJ2-2 | many | TRBV2 | TGTGCCAGCAGTTCCCACGGAAACACCGGGGAGCTGTTTTTT | CASSSHGNTGELFF
NA | TRBJ2-7 | many | TRBV12-3/TRBV12-4 | TGTGCCAGCAGTTGGACACCCTCCTACGAGCAGTACTTC | CASSWTPSYEQYF